This T cell receptor beta chain was retrieved from a study of Graves' ophthalmopathy and Graves' hyperthyroidism. General observations from the study: Sensitivity reached around 88% and specificity roughly 81% for a 13-signature model separating ophthalmopathy from stable hyperthyroidism.

The CDR3 length is 17 residues. Germline V gene data show CDR1 as DFQATT and CDR2 as SNEGSKA (reference sequence). A remark on this clonotype: What it binds is not known. Germline and junction disagree at one end, which may indicate a read error.

Patients with other autoimmune diseases, uncontrolled infections, pregnancy or lactation were excluded. The authors diagnosed from clinical symptoms, serum thyroxine, TRAb, thyroid ultrasound and orbital computed tomography. Researchers took RNA transcripts and amplified TCR beta CDR3 regions from them. RT-PCR with HTBI primers came first, then second-round multiplex PCR. Via MiXCR, TCRdb re-called the multiplex PCR reads, giving one row per CDR3 protein. The data show roughly 600,000 distinct CDR3 sequences, 35% to 40% seen once. V gene TRBV20-1 combines with J gene TRBJ1-1, with a weak D call TRBD1 (6 bases). The receptor was derived from an adult man with Graves' hyperthyroidism. The sample comprised peripheral blood or thyroid tissue (not recorded which). The CDR3 bases are TGCAGTGCTAGAGATCTCTCCGGGGGCTCCATGAACACTGAAGCTCTCTTT. This codes for CSARDLSGGSMNTEALF.